The clone carrying this TCR beta chain was counted at least ten times. The antigen is not known. Germline assignment: CDR1 SGHVS and CDR2 FNYEAQ. Trimming took 3 bases from V and 8 from J; bases not matched to a gene: 9. The CDR3 runs to 14 residues. The data belong to a study of CD8+CD57+ T cells in acquired aplastic anemia. Study information: Isolated CD4+ and CD8+ cells, once sorted, yielded DNA averaging about 3.2 ug.

It was patients with CD8+CD57+ cell expansion by flow cytometry who were chosen for sequencing. Study-level points and caveats: CD8+ Simpson's diversity did not differ significantly between patients and controls.

Profiling of TCR beta VDJ combinations and CDR3 sequences used genomic DNA as template. TCRdb fed the reads into MiXCR, producing one record per CDR3 protein. The data show about half a million distinct CDR3 sequences, around a third seen once. V gene TRBV7-6 combines with J gene TRBJ2-7, with 8 positions matching TRBD1. The receptor was derived from a human donor with aplastic anemia. The sequenced sample consisted of sorted CD4+, CD8+, or CD8+CD57+ T cells (not recorded which) from PBMCs. The CDR3 region has the DNA TGTGCCAGCAGCTTTCCCTTGACAGGGGAGAAGCAGTACTTC. It encodes CASSFPLTGEKQYF.